Presented here are 9 T cell receptor beta chains from one specimen sequenced in a study of blood T cell repertoires in COVID-19. Data came from immunoSEQ multiplex PCR; TCRdb stores just in-frame clones and leaves some out. Counted here are 100,000 to 150,000 clones, approximately 87% occurring once; the ten biggest clones make up approximately 3.3%. Sequenced material: peripheral blood. All receptors come from an older woman with acute or convalescent COVID-19.

The genes are TRBV12-5 and TRBJ1-5; TRBD1 aligns across 7 bases. The CDR3 has 13 residues. Losses at the gene ends were 5 bases for V and 6 bases for J; bases not matched to a gene: 4. Per germline, CDR1 LGHNT and CDR2 FRNRAP. CDR3 residues: CASGQQGFQPQHF. CDR3 DNA: TGTGCTAGTGGTCAACAGGGGTTTCAGCCCCAGCATTTT.

The chain is built from TRBV19 and TRBJ1-2; 8 nucleotides line up with TRBD1. Germline V lookup: CDR1 LNHDA, CDR2 SQIVND (reference sequence). The trim removed 5 bases at V and 4 bases at J, leaving 6 bases unmatched. The CDR3 runs 14 residues. Here the CDR3 DNA reads TGTGCCAGTAGTCGGGACAGGTCCTCCTATGGCTACACCTTC. It is translated as CASSRDRSSYGYTF.

This clone has just a few counts. Other DNA sequences in the sample encode the same CDR3. The chain uses TRBV19 and TRBJ2-7; 7 positions agree with TRBD1. The CDR3 covers 13 residues. The ends lost 6 bases at V and 3 bases at J; junction bases unmatched: 5. Germline loops: CDR1 LNHDA, CDR2 SQIVND (reference sequence). The CDR3: CASSPGQRYEQYF. The CDR3 DNA sequence: TGTGCCAGTAGCCCGGGACAGCGCTACGAGCAGTACTTC.

V is TRBV27 and J is TRBJ2-7; 7 bases fit TRBD1. Trimming cost V 3 bases and J 6 bases; bases outside gene matches: 14. The germline V gene has CDR1 MNHEY and CDR2 SMNVEV (reference sequence). This CDR3 comprises 16 residues. The CDR3 spells CASSFTGVDLRGEQYF. In nucleotides, the CDR3 is TGTGCCAGCAGTTTTACAGGGGTCGATCTGAGGGGCGAGCAGTACTTC.

This clone was seen once. The chain joins TRBV5-1 to TRBJ2-7; 9 positions agree with TRBD2. The CDR3 contains 15 residues. Germline CDR1 is SGHRS and CDR2 is YFSETQ. With 0 bases clipped from V and 5 bases from J, the junction kept 6 bases outside the gene matches. Here the CDR3 DNA reads TGCGCCAGCAGCTTGGGCGGACTAGCGAGGGACGAGCAGTACTTC. Its protein is CASSLGGLARDEQYF.

The CDR3 DNA reads TGTGCCAGCAGTGACGGGACTTTCTATGGCTACACCTTC. It encodes CASSDGTFYGYTF. The rearrangement joins TRBV6-1 to TRBJ1-2; D perhaps matches TRBD1 (5 bases). The ends were cut back, 3 bases at V and 4 bases at J, with 9 bases in the middle. The CDR3 is 13 residues long. Germline CDR1 MNHNS, CDR2 SASEGT.

V usage is TRBV30 and J usage is TRBJ2-7; the D is unclear. V was shortened by 3 bases and J by 4 bases, with 10 bases between the two germline ends. The CDR3 has 12 residues. Germline assignment: CDR1 GTSNPN and CDR2 SVGIG (reference sequence). The CDR3 region is CAWRLSFYEQYF. CDR3 sequence (DNA): TGTGCCTGGAGATTATCGTTTTACGAGCAGTACTTC. Based on the CDR3 plus reference TRBV30 and TRBJ2-7, the full variable domain is SQTIHQWPATLVQPVGSPLSLECTVEGTSNPNLYWYRQAAGRGLQLLFYSVGIGQISSEVPQNLSASRPQDRQFILSSKKLLLSDSGFYLCAWRLSFYEQYFGPGTRLTVT.

This clone was recorded a few times. The CDR3, as DNA: TGCAGTGCTGGTGGACAGGGTGGGGCGGACACTGAAGCTTTCTTT. It encodes CSAGGQGGADTEAFF. This chain uses TRBV20-1 with TRBJ1-1; 8 bases map to TRBD1. Trimming cost V 5 bases and J 3 bases; bases outside gene matches: 11. The germline V gene has CDR1 DFQATT and CDR2 SNEGSKA (reference sequence). This CDR3 has 15 amino acids.

This clone was observed a few times. This chain links TRBV19 with TRBJ1-5; no firm D call. There are 12 residues in the CDR3. V lost 4 bases and J 3 bases, leaving 4 bases between the germline ends. The germline CDR1 and CDR2 sequences are LNHDA and SQIVND (reference sequence). As DNA, the CDR3 is TGTGCCAGTAGTACTTACAATCAGCCCCAGCATTTT. Residues: CASSTYNQPQHF.